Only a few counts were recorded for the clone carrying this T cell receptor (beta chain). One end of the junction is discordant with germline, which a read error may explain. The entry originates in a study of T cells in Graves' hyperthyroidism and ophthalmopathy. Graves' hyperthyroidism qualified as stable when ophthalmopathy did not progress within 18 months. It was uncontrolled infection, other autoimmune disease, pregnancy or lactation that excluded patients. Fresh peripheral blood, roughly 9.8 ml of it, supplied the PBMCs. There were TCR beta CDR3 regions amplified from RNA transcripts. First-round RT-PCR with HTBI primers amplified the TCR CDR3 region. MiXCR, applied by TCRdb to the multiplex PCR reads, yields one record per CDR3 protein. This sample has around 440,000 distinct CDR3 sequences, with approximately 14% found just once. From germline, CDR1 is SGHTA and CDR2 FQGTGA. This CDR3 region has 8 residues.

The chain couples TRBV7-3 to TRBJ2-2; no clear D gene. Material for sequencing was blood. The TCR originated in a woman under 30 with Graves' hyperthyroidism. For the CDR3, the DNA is TGTGCCAGCAGGAAAAGAATTTTT. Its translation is CASRKRIF.